The following is a T cell receptor (beta chain) sequence with its context. Its cognate antigen is unknown. The data originate from a study of shared clonotypes between healthy human individuals. The CDR3 spans 14 residues. Between the trimmed V and J ends, which lost 4 bases and 0 bases, there was a span of 10 bases. Germline CDR1 and CDR2: SQVTM and ANQGSEA. General study results and limits: The study found lower generation probabilities in non-shared clonotypes than in those shared by all four donors.

TCRdb's copy holds only in-frame clones and misses some; the assay was immunoSEQ multiplex PCR. The sample has 700,000 or so clones, about three quarters seen once. The receptor's source is a woman in her twenties or thirties in good health. Input material: memory CD4+ T cells sorted from blood. Described subset: CD45RA-negative fraction. This chain links TRBV29-1 with TRBJ2-1; D might be TRBD2 (5 bases). The CDR3 here is CSVVGVSSYNEQFF. The CDR3 bases are TGCAGCGTTGTCGGGGTGAGCTCCTACAATGAGCAGTTCTTC.